This T cell receptor (beta chain) was documented in a study of T-cell memory formation after mild COVID-19. Findings and limits, study-wide: Later expanders leaned CD4+, whereas day 15 to 85 contracting clones were balanced CD4/CD8. Contracting CD4+ clones sat mainly in CM and EM; CD8+ in EMRA.

The ends lost 5 bases at V and 5 bases at J; junction bases unmatched: 7. The CDR3 covers 15 residues. Germline loops: CDR1 SGHVS, CDR2 FNYEAQ. A 5'RACE reaction primed in the constant segment made cDNA libraries of TCR alpha and TCR beta, and these carried sample barcodes and UMIs. TCRdb processed the 5' RACE reads anew with MiXCR; each CDR3 protein has one entry. In the table there are around 440,000 distinct CDR3 sequences, approximately 18% of which are singletons. This clonotype was detected only once. Its antigen is currently unknown. The gene calls are TRBV7-6 and TRBJ2-3; 10 nucleotides agree with TRBD1. Sequencing was done on a sample of PBMCs or a T cell subset sorted from them (not recorded which). The receptor was derived from an adult woman who had mild COVID-19 (a few samples of this study predate the infection). Cell type and time point are not known. For the CDR3, the DNA is TGTGCCAGCAGCCCGGACAGGGGGGAAGGAGATACGCAGTATTTT. This codes for CASSPDRGEGDTQYF.